The 26 T cell receptor beta chains reported below all come from one sample, sequenced in a study of Ad26.COV2.S vaccination and SARS-CoV-2 variants. Assay: immunoSEQ multiplex PCR; the TCRdb copy retains only in-frame clones and omits some. Of 150,000 to 200,000 clones listed, roughly 87% are singletons. Source: peripheral blood, taken after recovery from COVID-19. These receptors all stem from a human donor who had recovered from COVID-19.

The chain is built from TRBV3-1 (or the pseudogene TRBV3-2) and TRBJ2-1; 12 bases match TRBD2. This CDR3 region has 15 residues. The ends lost 2 bases at V and 7 bases at J; junction bases unmatched: 3. The V gene's germline CDR1 is LGHDT and CDR2 YNNKEL (reference sequence). In DNA form, the CDR3 reads TGTGCCAGCAGCCAACCGCTAGCGGGAGGGAATGAGCAGTTCTTC. Amino acids: CASSQPLAGGNEQFF.

The rearrangement joins TRBV5-1 to TRBJ1-3; D may be TRBD1 (5 bases). V lost 4 bases and J lost 0, with 14 bases in between. The CDR3 loop spans 16 amino acids. Per germline, CDR1 SGHRS and CDR2 YFSETQ. CDR3 nucleotide sequence: TGCGCCAGCAGCCCCGGCGGGGGGACCTCTGGAAACACCATATATTTT. Amino acid sequence: CASSPGGGTSGNTIYF.

The chain recombines TRBV27 with TRBJ2-1, with 13 bases fitting TRBD2. Germline-derived CDR1 and CDR2 are MNHEY and SMNVEV (reference sequence). V lost 5 bases and J lost 4; bases outside the gene matches: 14. CDR3 length: 19 residues. CDR3 sequence reads: CASSPLTSGGQLVYNEQFF. DNA for the CDR3: TGTGCCAGCAGTCCTCTGACTAGCGGGGGGCAACTAGTTTACAATGAGCAGTTCTTC.

This chain links TRBV6-5 with TRBJ1-2; D remains unclear. With 6 bases removed from V and 3 bases from J, the gap between germline ends came to 14 bases. CDR1 and CDR2 (germline): MNHEY, SVGAGI. The CDR3 has 14 residues. The CDR3: CASSPAPFYYGYTF. CDR3 bases: TGTGCCAGCAGCCCCGCGCCCTTCTACTATGGCTACACCTTC.

This chain joins TRBV6-5 and TRBJ1-1, with 7 nucleotides matching TRBD1. Germline values: CDR1 MNHEY, CDR2 SVGAGI. The V gene end was trimmed by 6 bases and the J gene end by 6 bases; junction bases not matched to a gene: 10. This CDR3 has 14 residues. Here the CDR3 DNA reads TGTGCCAGCAGCCGCCGACAGGGACACTCTGAAGCTTTCTTT. It codes for CASSRRQGHSEAFF.

The V gene is TRBV5-1, the J gene TRBJ2-2, with D perhaps matching TRBD2 (6 bases). Germline CDR1 reads SGHRS; CDR2 reads YFSETQ. The V gene lost 6 bases and the J gene lost 5 bases, with 17 bases spanning the gap. The CDR3 is 15 residues long. The CDR3 DNA is TGCGCCAGCACCCCGGTGGGGGGTAGGACCGGGGAGCTGTTTTTT. Residues: CASTPVGGRTGELFF.

The count of this clone is one. V and J are TRBV9 and TRBJ2-7, with D hard to call. The CDR3 contains 14 residues. Between the trimmed V and J ends, which lost 4 bases and 5 bases, there was a span of 16 bases. In germline, CDR1 is SGDLS, CDR2 YYNGEE. The chain's CDR3 is CASSQGPLKDEQYF. In DNA form, the CDR3 reads TGTGCCAGCAGCCAAGGACCACTAAAGGACGAGCAGTACTTC.

CDR3 sequence: CASSFSISYNEQFF. In nucleotides, the CDR3 is TGTGCCAGCAGTTTTAGTATCTCGTACAATGAGCAGTTCTTC. V is TRBV27 and J is TRBJ2-1; no definite D call. The V and J ends lost 3 bases and 4 bases respectively, with 10 bases between them. Germline CDR1 and CDR2: MNHEY and SMNVEV (reference sequence). The CDR3 is 14 residues long.

The CDR3 sequence is CASSPQTSGIYEQYF. CDR3 DNA sequence: TGTGCCAGCAGCCCCCAGACTAGCGGGATTTACGAGCAGTACTTC. This sequence joins TRBV4-2 and TRBJ2-7; 11 nucleotides align to TRBD2. CDR1 is LGHNA and CDR2 is YNFKEQ in the germline V gene. Trimming cost V 4 bases and J 4 bases; bases outside gene matches: 6. There are 15 residues in the CDR3.

The chain carries TRBV9 and TRBJ2-2, with 7 bases aligning to TRBD1. The J segment lost 1 base and the V segment lost 4 bases, leaving 10 bases of the junction unmatched. The CDR3 has 17 residues. Germline CDR1 is SGDLS and CDR2 is YYNGEE. The CDR3 DNA is TGTGCCAGCAGCTTAACAGGGGTATTAGGGAACACCGGGGAGCTGTTTTTT. Its protein is CASSLTGVLGNTGELFF.

This sequence joins TRBV12-3 or TRBV12-4 and TRBJ2-5; D is possibly TRBD1 or TRBD2 (5 bases each). Trimming left V 1 base short and J 2 bases short, with 5 bases between. CDR3 length: 13 residues. CDR3 coding DNA: TGTGCCAGCAGTTTAGGGGGGCAAGAGACCCAGTACTTC. Residues: CASSLGGQETQYF.

The chain links TRBV19 to TRBJ1-5, with D possibly matching TRBD1 (5 bases). This CDR3 is 14 amino acids long. From germline, CDR1 is LNHDA and CDR2 SQIVND (reference sequence). V was pared by 6 bases and J by 1 base, with 10 bases between. The CDR3 loop is CASRVGGSNQPQHF. The CDR3 nucleotides are TGTGCCAGTAGGGTGGGGGGGAGCAATCAGCCCCAGCATTTT.

The rearrangement links TRBV7-2 to TRBJ1-5, with a tentative D call TRBD1 (5 bases). Between the trimmed V and J ends, which lost 3 bases and 0 bases, there was a span of 9 bases. The CDR3 has 15 residues. The germline gives CDR1 SGHTA, CDR2 FQGNSA. The CDR3 protein is CASSFQGGSNQPQHF. The CDR3 DNA reads as TGTGCCAGCAGCTTCCAGGGTGGTAGCAATCAGCCCCAGCATTTT.

The V call is TRBV18, the J call TRBJ2-7; 10 bases align to TRBD1. Trimming at V came to 2 bases and at J to 7 bases, leaving 5 bases not matched to a gene. Germline CDR1 is KGHSH and CDR2 is LQKENI. The CDR3 has 14 amino acids. CDR3 residues: CASSPGTGAREQYF. CDR3 nucleotide sequence: TGTGCCAGCTCACCAGGGACAGGGGCACGGGAGCAGTACTTC.

The chain employs TRBV5-1 and TRBJ1-3; D may be TRBD1 (5 bases). This CDR3 comprises 15 residues. Germline-derived CDR1 and CDR2 are SGHRS and YFSETQ. V was trimmed by 5 bases and J by 2 bases, leaving 14 bases between them. In nucleotides, the CDR3 is TGCGCCAGCAGTGTGGAGGGAGGGGCTGGAAACACCATATATTTT. Protein sequence: CASSVEGGAGNTIYF. Full variable domain (outside the CDR3, taken from reference TRBV5-1 and TRBJ1-3): KAGVTQTPRYLIKTRGQQVTLSCSPISGHRSVSWYQQTPGQGLQFLFEYFSETQRNKGNFPGRFSGRQFSNSRSEMNVSTLELGDSALYLCASSVEGGAGNTIYFGEGSWLTVV.

The chain couples TRBV6-5 to TRBJ2-7; 10 bases map to TRBD1. This CDR3 comprises 15 residues. V shed 7 bases and J 1 base; nucleotides not matched to a gene: 7. CDR1 is MNHEY, CDR2 SVGAGI, per germline. CDR3 DNA: TGTGCCAGCACCCACGGGGACAGGGGTTCCTACGAGCAGTACTTC. Protein sequence: CASTHGDRGSYEQYF.

This clone was observed many times. The chain couples TRBV2 to TRBJ2-7; D not certain. The V and J ends lost 6 bases and 7 bases respectively, with 16 bases between them. The CDR3 loop spans 13 amino acids. Germline CDR1 reads SNHLY; CDR2 reads FYNNEI. The DNA of the CDR3 is TGTGCCAGCAGCCCCCCCCCACTTACGGAGCAGTACTTC. It is translated as CASSPPPLTEQYF.

This clone was seen only once. The chain employs TRBV7-9 and TRBJ1-2, with D tentatively TRBD1 (5 bases). Germline-derived CDR1 and CDR2 are SEHNR and FQNEAQ (reference sequence). V was pared by 5 bases and J by 0 bases, with 13 bases between. The CDR3 is 15 residues long. The CDR3: CASSPRDGPNYGYTF. CDR3 sequence (DNA): TGTGCCAGCAGCCCCCGGGACGGGCCTAACTATGGCTACACCTTC.

The J gene is TRBJ2-3, the V gene TRBV3-1 (or the pseudogene TRBV3-2); TRBD1 aligns across 8 bases. From germline, CDR1 is LGHDT and CDR2 YNNKEL (reference sequence). V lost 5 bases, J lost 6 bases, and 10 bases stayed unmatched. This CDR3 region has 15 residues. The CDR3 loop is CASSGGQGLTDTQYF. Written as DNA, the CDR3 is TGTGCCAGCAGCGGTGGACAGGGCCTTACTGATACGCAGTATTTT.

This clone has just a few counts. The chain joins TRBV4-1 to TRBJ2-7; TRBD2 matches at 9 bases. The junction had 11 bases not matched to a gene; V was cut back by 4 bases and J by 1 base. There are 17 residues in the CDR3. Germline CDR1 is MGHRA and CDR2 is YSYEKL. DNA for the CDR3: TGCGCCAGCAGCCCTGTGGGGAGACTAGCGGCTTCCTACGAGCAGTACTTC. Its translation: CASSPVGRLAASYEQYF.

The chain employs TRBV5-4 and TRBJ2-7; D is unclear. V shed 0 bases and J shed 5 bases, with 9 bases lying between them. Germline CDR1 and CDR2: SGHNT and YYREEE (reference sequence). The length of the CDR3 is 13 residues. The CDR3 is CASSLVGEDEQYF. CDR3 coding DNA: TGTGCCAGCAGCTTGGTCGGTGAAGACGAGCAGTACTTC.

The V call is TRBV28, the J call TRBJ2-7, with D perhaps matching TRBD1 or TRBD2 (5 bases each). The germline V gene encodes CDR1 MDHEN and CDR2 SYDVKM. This CDR3 spans 14 amino acids. With 5 bases removed from V and 3 bases from J, the gap between germline ends came to 14 bases. The CDR3 bases are TGTGCCAGCAGTCTTGCGGGTAGGGGCTACGAGCAGTACTTC. This translates into CASSLAGRGYEQYF.

This sequence joins TRBV19 and TRBJ1-6; D unclear. CDR1 is LNHDA and CDR2 is SQIVND in the germline V gene (reference sequence). The CDR3 contains 16 residues. Between the trimmed V and J ends, which lost 4 bases and 8 bases, there was a span of 18 bases. Here the CDR3 reads CASSKTTSGSYSPLHF. The CDR3 region has the DNA TGTGCCAGTAGTAAGACCACCAGCGGATCTTATTCACCCCTCCACTTT.

The V call is TRBV5-5, the J call TRBJ1-5, with a weak D call TRBD1 (6 bases). V lost 4 bases and J lost 8, with 16 bases in between. This CDR3 has 14 amino acids. CDR1 SGHKS and CDR2 YYEKEE come from the germline V gene (reference sequence). This chain's CDR3 is CASSPIGGTEPQHF. The CDR3 nucleotides are TGTGCCAGCAGCCCTATAGGGGGTACGGAGCCCCAGCATTTT.

This rearrangement joins TRBV6-5 to TRBJ2-3; 8 nucleotides agree with TRBD2. Germline V CDR1 and CDR2: MNHEY, SVGAGI. This CDR3 comprises 14 residues. Germline trimming cut 6 bases from V and 2 bases from J; bases unmatched to any gene: 4. The CDR3: CASRAGGTTDTQYF. The DNA for the CDR3 is TGTGCCAGCAGGGCGGGAGGTACCACAGATACGCAGTATTTT.

This clone was counted ten times or more. V gene TRBV5-6 combines with J gene TRBJ1-1; tentative D call: TRBD1 (5 bases). Germline values: CDR1 SGHDT, CDR2 YYEEEE. This CDR3 contains 13 residues. V dropped 4 bases and J dropped 7 bases, with 14 bases sitting between them. CDR3 sequence (DNA): TGTGCCAGCAGCCAATGGCAGGGAGATGAAGCTTTCTTT. Translated: CASSQWQGDEAFF.